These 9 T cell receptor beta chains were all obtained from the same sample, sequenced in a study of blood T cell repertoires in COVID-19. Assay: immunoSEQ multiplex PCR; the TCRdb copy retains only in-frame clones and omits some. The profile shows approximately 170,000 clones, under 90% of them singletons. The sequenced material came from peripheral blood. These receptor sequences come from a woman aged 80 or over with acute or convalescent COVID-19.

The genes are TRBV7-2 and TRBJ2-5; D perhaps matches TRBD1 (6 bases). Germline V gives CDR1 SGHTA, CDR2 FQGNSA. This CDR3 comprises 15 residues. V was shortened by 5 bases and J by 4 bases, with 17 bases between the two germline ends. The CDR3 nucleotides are TGTGCCAGCAGCATCATAACAGGGTTAAGAGAGACCCAGTACTTC. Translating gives CASSIITGLRETQYF. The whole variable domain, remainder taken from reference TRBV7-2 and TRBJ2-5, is GAGVSQSPSNKVTEKGKDVELRCDPISGHTALYWYRQSLGQGLEFLIYFQGNSAPDKSGLPSDRFSAERTGGSVSTLTIQRTQQEDSAVYLCASSIITGLRETQYFGPGTRLLVL.

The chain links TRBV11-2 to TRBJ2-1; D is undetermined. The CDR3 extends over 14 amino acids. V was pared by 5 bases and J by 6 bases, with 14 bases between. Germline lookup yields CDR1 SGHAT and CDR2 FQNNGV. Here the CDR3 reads CASSRDRAGNEQFF. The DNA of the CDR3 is TGTGCCAGCAGCCGCGACCGTGCAGGCAATGAGCAGTTCTTC.

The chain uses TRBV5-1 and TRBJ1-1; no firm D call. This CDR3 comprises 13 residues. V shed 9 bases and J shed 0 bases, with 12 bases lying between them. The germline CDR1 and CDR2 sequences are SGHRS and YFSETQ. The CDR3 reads CATRREVNTEAFF. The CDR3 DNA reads TGCGCCACCAGGAGGGAGGTGAACACTGAAGCTTTCTTT.

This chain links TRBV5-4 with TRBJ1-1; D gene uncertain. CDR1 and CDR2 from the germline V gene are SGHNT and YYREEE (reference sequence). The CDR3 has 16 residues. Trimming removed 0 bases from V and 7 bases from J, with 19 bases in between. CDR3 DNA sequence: TGTGCCAGCAGCTTGGCAGTGTCTCCCCAATCGGGTGAAGCTTTCTTT. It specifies CASSLAVSPQSGEAFF.

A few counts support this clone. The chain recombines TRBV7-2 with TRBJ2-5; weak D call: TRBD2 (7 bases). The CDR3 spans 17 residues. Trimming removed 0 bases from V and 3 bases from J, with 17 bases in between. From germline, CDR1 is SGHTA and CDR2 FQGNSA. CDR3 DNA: TGTGCCAGCAGCTTAGCGCTGCCAGGGAGGGGGGAAGAGACCCAGTACTTC. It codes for CASSLALPGRGEETQYF. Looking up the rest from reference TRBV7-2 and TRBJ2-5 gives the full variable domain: GAGVSQSPSNKVTEKGKDVELRCDPISGHTALYWYRQSLGQGLEFLIYFQGNSAPDKSGLPSDRFSAERTGGSVSTLTIQRTQQEDSAVYLCASSLALPGRGEETQYFGPGTRLLVL.

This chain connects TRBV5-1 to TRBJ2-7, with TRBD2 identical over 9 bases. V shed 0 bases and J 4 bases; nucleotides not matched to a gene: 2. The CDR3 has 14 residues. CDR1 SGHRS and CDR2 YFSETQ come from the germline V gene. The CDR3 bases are TGCGCCAGCAGCTTGGGTAGCGGGAGTTACGAGCAGTACTTC. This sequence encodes CASSLGSGSYEQYF.

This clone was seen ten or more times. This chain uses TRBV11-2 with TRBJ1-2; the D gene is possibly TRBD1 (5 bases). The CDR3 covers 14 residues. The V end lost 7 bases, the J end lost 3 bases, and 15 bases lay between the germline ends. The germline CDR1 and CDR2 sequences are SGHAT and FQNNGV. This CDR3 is CASNPGGGHYGYTF. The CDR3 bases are TGTGCCAGCAACCCTGGGGGAGGGCACTATGGCTACACCTTC.

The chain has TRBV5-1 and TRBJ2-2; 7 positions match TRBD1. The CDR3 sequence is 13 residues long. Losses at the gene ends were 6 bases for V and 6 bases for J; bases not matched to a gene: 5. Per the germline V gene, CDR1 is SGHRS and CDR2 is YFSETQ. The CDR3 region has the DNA TGCGCCAGCACCCTGACAGGGTCCGGGGAGCTGTTTTTT. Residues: CASTLTGSGELFF. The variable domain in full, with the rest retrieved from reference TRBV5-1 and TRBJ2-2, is KAGVTQTPRYLIKTRGQQVTLSCSPISGHRSVSWYQQTPGQGLQFLFEYFSETQRNKGNFPGRFSGRQFSNSRSEMNVSTLELGDSALYLCASTLTGSGELFFGEGSRLTVL.

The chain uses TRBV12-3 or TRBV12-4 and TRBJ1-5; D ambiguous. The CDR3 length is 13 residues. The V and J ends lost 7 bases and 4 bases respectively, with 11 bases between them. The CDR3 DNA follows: TGTGCCAGCAATATTGACGGGAATCAGCCCCAGCATTTT. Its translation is CASNIDGNQPQHF.